This paragraph covers one T cell receptor (beta chain) sequence. Its specificity is not known. CDR3 length: 15 amino acids. In germline, CDR1 is SEHNR, CDR2 FQNEAQ (reference sequence). V was shortened by 6 bases and J by 10 bases, with 22 bases between the two germline ends. The sample providers were healthy Caucasian people from Russia, aged roughly 6 to 90. Per sample, at least 5.5 micrograms of total RNA were extracted. These data are taken from a study of blood T cells in healthy people across ages. The study, taken as a whole, reports: The study found more naive CD4+ cells and higher diversity in long-lived than aged donors.

The authors ran a second PCR of about 6 to 12 cycles using a sample-barcoded 5' primer and a J-beta primer mix. Sequencing of every sample gave 2.5 million or more CDR3-containing paired-end reads. In TCRdb, the 5' RACE reads were re-called with MiXCR into one record per CDR3 protein. The sample has about 640,000 distinct CDR3 sequences; around 54% are singletons. The sequence came from a man aged 60-69 years in good health. Sequencing was done on a sample of blood. The chain couples TRBV7-9 to TRBJ2-1, with a possible D match to TRBD1 (6 bases). CDR3 loop: CASRSHRVTHEEQFF. The CDR3 DNA reads TGTGCCAGCAGGAGCCACAGGGTCACACACGAAGAGCAGTTCTTC.